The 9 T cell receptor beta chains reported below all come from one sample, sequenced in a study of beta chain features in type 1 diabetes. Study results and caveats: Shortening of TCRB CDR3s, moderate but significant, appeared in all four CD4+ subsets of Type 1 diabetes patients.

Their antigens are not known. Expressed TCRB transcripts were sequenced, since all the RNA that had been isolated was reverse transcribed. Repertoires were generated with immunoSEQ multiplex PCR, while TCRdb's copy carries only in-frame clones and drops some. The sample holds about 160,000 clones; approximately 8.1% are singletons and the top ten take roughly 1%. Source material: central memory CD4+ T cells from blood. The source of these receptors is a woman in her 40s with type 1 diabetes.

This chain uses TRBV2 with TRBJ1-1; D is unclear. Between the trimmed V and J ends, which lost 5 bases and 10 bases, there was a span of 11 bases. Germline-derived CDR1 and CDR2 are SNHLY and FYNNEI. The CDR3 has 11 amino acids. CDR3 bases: TGTGCCAGCAGTATTCAGGTGGGAGCTTTCTTT. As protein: CASSIQVGAFF.

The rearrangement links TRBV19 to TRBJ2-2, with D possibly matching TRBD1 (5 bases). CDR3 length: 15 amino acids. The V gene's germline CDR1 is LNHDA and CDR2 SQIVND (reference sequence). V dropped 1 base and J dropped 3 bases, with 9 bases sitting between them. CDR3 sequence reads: CASSIGTSDTGELFF. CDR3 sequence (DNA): TGTGCCAGTAGTATAGGGACAAGTGACACCGGGGAGCTGTTTTTT.

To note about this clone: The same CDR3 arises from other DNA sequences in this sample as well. CDR3: CSASLAETQYF. The CDR3 bases are TGCAGTGCTAGTCTAGCGGAGACCCAGTACTTC. V is TRBV20-1 and J is TRBJ2-5; TRBD2 is a possible D gene (6 bases). The CDR3 is made up of 11 amino acids. Germline V gene lookup returns CDR1 DFQATT and CDR2 SNEGSKA (reference sequence). Trimming removed 3 bases at V and 5 bases at J, with 7 bases between.

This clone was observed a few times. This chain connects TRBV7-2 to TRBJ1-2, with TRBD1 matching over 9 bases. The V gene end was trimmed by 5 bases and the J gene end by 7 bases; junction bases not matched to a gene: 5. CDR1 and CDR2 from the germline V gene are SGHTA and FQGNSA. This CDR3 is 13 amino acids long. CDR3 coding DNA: TGTGCCAGCAGCCTGGGACAGGGAAGTGGCTACACCTTC. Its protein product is CASSLGQGSGYTF.

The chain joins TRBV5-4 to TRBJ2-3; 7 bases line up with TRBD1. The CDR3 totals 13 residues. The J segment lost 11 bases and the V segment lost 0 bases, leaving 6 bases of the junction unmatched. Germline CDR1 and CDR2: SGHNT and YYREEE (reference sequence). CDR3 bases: TGTGCCAGCAGCTTGGGTGGACAGGCCGGGCAGTATTTT. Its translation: CASSLGGQAGQYF.

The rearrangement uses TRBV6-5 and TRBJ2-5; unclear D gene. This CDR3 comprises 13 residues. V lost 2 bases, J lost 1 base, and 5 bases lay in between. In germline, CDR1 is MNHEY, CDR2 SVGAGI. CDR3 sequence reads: CASSYAGQETQYF. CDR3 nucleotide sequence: TGTGCCAGCAGTTACGCAGGCCAAGAGACCCAGTACTTC.

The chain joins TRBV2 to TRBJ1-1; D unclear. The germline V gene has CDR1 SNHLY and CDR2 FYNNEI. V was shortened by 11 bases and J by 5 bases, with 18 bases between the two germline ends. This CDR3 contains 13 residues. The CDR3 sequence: CAGSTNGETEAFF. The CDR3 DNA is TGTGCCGGCTCGACTAACGGAGAAACTGAAGCTTTCTTT.

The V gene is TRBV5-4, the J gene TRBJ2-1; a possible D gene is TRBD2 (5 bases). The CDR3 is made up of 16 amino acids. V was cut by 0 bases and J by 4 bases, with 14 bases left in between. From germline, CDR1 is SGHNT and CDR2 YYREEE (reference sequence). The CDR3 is CASSLGRSGLYNEQFF. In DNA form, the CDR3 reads TGTGCCAGCAGCTTGGGCCGGAGCGGACTTTACAATGAGCAGTTCTTC.

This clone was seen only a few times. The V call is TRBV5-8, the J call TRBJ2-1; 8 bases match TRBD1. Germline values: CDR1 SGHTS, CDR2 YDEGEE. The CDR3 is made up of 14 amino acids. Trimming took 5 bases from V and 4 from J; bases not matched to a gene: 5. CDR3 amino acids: CASSIGQGYNEQFF. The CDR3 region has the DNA TGTGCCAGCAGTATCGGACAGGGATACAATGAGCAGTTCTTC.